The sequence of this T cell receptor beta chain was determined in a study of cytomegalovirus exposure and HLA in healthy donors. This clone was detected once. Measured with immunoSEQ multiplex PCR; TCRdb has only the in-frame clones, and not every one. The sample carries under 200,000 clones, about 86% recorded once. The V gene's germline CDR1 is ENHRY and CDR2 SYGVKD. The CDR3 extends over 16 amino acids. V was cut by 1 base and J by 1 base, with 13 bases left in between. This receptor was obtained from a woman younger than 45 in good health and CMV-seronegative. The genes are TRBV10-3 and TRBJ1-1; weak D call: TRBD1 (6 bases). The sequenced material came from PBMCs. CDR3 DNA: TGTGCCATCAGTGAGTATGGACAGAGAAAGAACACTGAAGCTTTCTTT. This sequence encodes CAISEYGQRKNTEAFF.